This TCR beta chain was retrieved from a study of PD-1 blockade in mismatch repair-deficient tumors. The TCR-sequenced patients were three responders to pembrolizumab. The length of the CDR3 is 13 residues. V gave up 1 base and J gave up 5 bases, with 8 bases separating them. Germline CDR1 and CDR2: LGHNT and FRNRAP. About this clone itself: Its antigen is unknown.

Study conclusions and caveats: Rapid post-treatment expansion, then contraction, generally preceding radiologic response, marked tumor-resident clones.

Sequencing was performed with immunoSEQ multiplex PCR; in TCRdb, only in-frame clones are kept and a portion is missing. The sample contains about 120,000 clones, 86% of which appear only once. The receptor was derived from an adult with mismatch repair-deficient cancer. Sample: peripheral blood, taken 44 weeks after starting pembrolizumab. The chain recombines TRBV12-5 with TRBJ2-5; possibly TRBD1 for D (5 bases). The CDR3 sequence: CASGLGRGETQYF. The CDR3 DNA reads TGTGCTAGTGGTTTGGGTAGGGGCGAGACCCAGTACTTC.